The 8 T cell receptor beta chains below come from one sample, sequenced in a study of regulatory T cells in long-lasting Graves disease (dated by TCRdb to the early 2020s). Explained via the paper, the time point label denotes: newly diagnosed GD, antithyroid drugs for less than 3 months. For both TCR sequencing and RNA sequencing, RNA was extracted from PBMCs using TRIzol. The library relied on multiplex PCR. Sequencing was carried out with an Illumina HiSeq 4000. CDR3 regions were amplified by Arm-PCR with iRepertoire HTBI primers to construct TCR beta libraries. TCRdb trimmed the raw reads at Q25, called clones with MiXCR and kept productive beta chains. Under each unique CDR3 protein, matching rows form one entry showing the most common genes and DNA. The sample table contains approximately 400,000 distinct CDR3 sequences; only one count was recorded for 12% of them. Approximately 17% of the sample lies in the top ten.

This same sample was also taken into another study, of T cells in Graves' hyperthyroidism and ophthalmopathy.

The sequencing here drew on peripheral blood mononuclear cells (PBMCs), taken at new diagnosis, from a patient treated with antithyroid drugs. Source of these receptors: a woman aged 18-35 years with Graves disease. Donor details come from another sample of the same person, matched by shared clones.

This clonotype was seen many times. The chain is built from TRBV11-3 and TRBJ2-1, with 8 bases fitting TRBD1. CDR1 is SGHNT and CDR2 is YENEEA in the germline V gene. V dropped 0 bases and J dropped 4; count of bases not matched to a gene: 5. The CDR3 consists of 16 residues. Here the CDR3 reads CASSLDSGQVYNEQFF. CDR3 bases: TGTGCCAGCAGCTTAGATTCGGGACAGGTGTACAATGAGCAGTTCTTC.

There are many counts of this clonotype. CDR3 bases: TGTGCCAGCAGCAACGGACAGGGCCCCTATGGCTACACCTTC. Its protein is CASSNGQGPYGYTF. The chain couples TRBV7-2 to TRBJ1-2; TRBD1 aligns across 8 bases. The CDR3 consists of 14 residues. From germline, CDR1 is SGHTA and CDR2 FQGNSA. The V and J ends lost 5 bases and 4 bases, in that order; junction bases with no gene match: 6. Complete variable domain (other parts from reference TRBV7-2 and TRBJ1-2): GAGVSQSPSNKVTEKGKDVELRCDPISGHTALYWYRQSLGQGLEFLIYFQGNSAPDKSGLPSDRFSAERTGGSVSTLTIQRTQQEDSAVYLCASSNGQGPYGYTFGSGTRLTVV.

This clonotype was recorded at least ten times. The V call is TRBV19, the J call TRBJ1-1, with D unresolved. CDR1 is LNHDA and CDR2 is SQIVND in the germline V gene (reference sequence). V was shortened by 6 bases and J by 7 bases, with 15 bases between the two germline ends. The CDR3 has 13 residues. This CDR3 reads CASSRTAINEAFF. DNA of the CDR3: TGTGCCAGTAGCCGGACGGCAATTAATGAAGCTTTCTTT.

The chain employs TRBV7-9 and TRBJ2-1; 7 bases match TRBD2. Losses at the gene ends were 11 bases for V and 4 bases for J; bases not matched to a gene: 2. This CDR3 region has 11 residues. CDR1 is SEHNR and CDR2 is FQNEAQ in the germline V gene (reference sequence). The CDR3 nucleotides are TGTGCCGGGAGGGGTTACAATGAGCAGTTCTTC. As protein: CAGRGYNEQFF.

There are a few counts of this clonotype. This chain uses TRBV19 with TRBJ2-3; TRBD2 agrees at 7 bases. J lost 2 bases, V lost 5 bases, and 4 bases had no gene match. CDR3 length: 14 residues. Per the germline V gene, CDR1 is LNHDA and CDR2 is SQIVND (reference sequence). The CDR3 DNA sequence: TGTGCCAGTAGTCTCGGGACTATCACAGATACGCAGTATTTT. Amino acid sequence: CASSLGTITDTQYF.

This clonotype was seen ten or more times. V usage is TRBV6-1 and J usage is TRBJ2-7; 7 bases align to TRBD1. The V segment lost 7 bases and the J segment 5 bases; nucleotides outside the gene matches: 11. This CDR3 has 14 amino acids. Germline V gene lookup returns CDR1 MNHNS and CDR2 SASEGT. CDR3 nucleotides: TGTGCCAGCACTGAGACAGGGACGCGGAACGAGCAGTACTTC. Protein product: CASTETGTRNEQYF.

This clonotype appeared many times. The chain joins TRBV28 to TRBJ2-3; unclear D gene. The CDR3 has 14 amino acids. Trimming left V 7 bases short and J 6 bases short, with 17 bases between. The germline V gene encodes CDR1 MDHEN and CDR2 SYDVKM. CDR3 in DNA: TGTGCCAGCATGAGACCATCTCTAGACGATACGCAGTATTTT. Its protein is CASMRPSLDDTQYF.

This clonotype was counted at least ten times. The rearrangement uses TRBV12-3 or TRBV12-4 and TRBJ2-4; perhaps TRBD1 as D (5 bases). Trimming took 4 bases from V and 7 from J, leaving 8 bases between them. CDR3 length: 12 residues. CDR3 in amino acids: CASSSKGNIQYF. The CDR3 DNA reads TGTGCCAGCAGTTCGAAGGGGAACATTCAGTACTTC.